The clone carrying this T cell receptor beta chain came up many times. The antigen remains undetermined. This sample was taken from a study of T cells after yellow fever vaccination. One entry per CDR3 protein results from TCRdb running MiXCR on the 5' RACE reads. The sample lists hundreds of thousands of distinct CDR3 sequences; approximately 3.9% were seen once. Study observations and caveats: Clonotypes found in both CD4 and CD8 compartments made up a small share. Most clones from primary vaccination were detected again post-booster (96% CD4, 88% CD8).

Looked up from germline, CDR1 is SGHAT and CDR2 is FQNNGV. The CDR3 extends over 12 amino acids. Between the trimmed V and J ends, which lost 7 bases and 6 bases, there was a span of 12 bases. This clonotype originated in a man between 18 and 29 years old who received the YFV17D yellow fever vaccine. The chain recombines TRBV11-2 with TRBJ1-2, with D unresolved. The input for sequencing was PBMCs, taken on the day of the yellow fever booster vaccination. The CDR3 loop is CASTSVGNGYTF. DNA of the CDR3: TGTGCCAGCACCTCAGTCGGTAATGGCTACACCTTC.